The following is a TCR beta chain sequence with its context. The same CDR3 also results from other DNA sequences found in this sample. Germline CDR1 reads SGHTA; CDR2 reads FQGNSA. V was clipped by 4 bases and J by 2 bases; unmatched bases: 5. The CDR3 has 16 residues. The source of the sample is a study of blood T cell repertoires in COVID-19. Study context: Donors in the United States, Italy and Spain gave samples during acute or convalescent COVID-19. Sample material is recorded as cDNA or gDNA derived from T cells, B-cell-depleted T cells, or PBMCs.

As processed by the authors: It was from reference gene primer amplification that nucleated cell counts were estimated. Assay used: immunoSEQ multiplex PCR; TCRdb lists only in-frame clones, some missing. V and J calls and clone size are those listed in that table; D and trimming were worked out from the DNA. The repertoire consists of nearly 110,000 clones, with over 55% occurring once and the leading ten covering about 1%. Sequencing was performed on peripheral blood. V gene TRBV7-2 combines with J gene TRBJ2-3, with 11 bases identical to TRBD2. The TCR was taken from a human donor with acute or convalescent COVID-19. The donor label of this sample is uncertain. CDR3 nucleotides: TGTGCCAGCAGCTCGACGACTAGCGGGGACACAGATACGCAGTATTTT. Protein sequence: CASSSTTSGDTDTQYF.